This TCR beta chain was sequenced during a study of T-cell reconstitution after alpha-beta-depleted transplantation in children. Findings and caveats of the study: Reportedly, roughly two months post-transplant, alpha-beta T cells arose from several hundred expanded graft clones. Certain patients had high TCRbeta diversity at day 60, and it came from recipient T cells and thymic progenitors that survived. Counts and diversity of T cells one year after transplant came mostly from newly produced T cells.

Unique molecular identifiers featured in how the TCRbeta library was prepared. TCRdb ran MiXCR on the PCR reads and lists one entry per CDR3 protein. The sample holds about 70,000 distinct CDR3 sequences, roughly a tenth seen once. Ten or more counts support this clonotype. The antigen remains undetermined. The ends lost 4 bases at V and 4 bases at J; junction bases unmatched: 4. Germline CDR1 SEHNR, CDR2 FQNEAQ (reference sequence). This CDR3 is 15 amino acids long. The genes are TRBV7-9 and TRBJ1-4; 9 positions agree with TRBD1. The TCR comes from a boy aged 10-17 years with acute myeloid leukemia, due to receive a stem cell transplant. Sequences were derived from PBMCs, sampled before TCRalphabeta/CD19-depleted stem cell transplant. CDR3 in DNA: TGTGCCAGCAGCTACGCGGGACAGGGTAATGAAAAACTGTTTTTT. It specifies CASSYAGQGNEKLFF.